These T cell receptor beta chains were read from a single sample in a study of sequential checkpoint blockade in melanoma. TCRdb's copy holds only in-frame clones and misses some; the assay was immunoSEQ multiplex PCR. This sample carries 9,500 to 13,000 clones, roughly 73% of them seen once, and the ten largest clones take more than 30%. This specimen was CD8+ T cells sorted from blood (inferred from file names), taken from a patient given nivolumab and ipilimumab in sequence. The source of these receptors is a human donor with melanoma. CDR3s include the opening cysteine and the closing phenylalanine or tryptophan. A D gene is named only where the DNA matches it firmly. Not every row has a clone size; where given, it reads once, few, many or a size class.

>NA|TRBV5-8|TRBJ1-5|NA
CASSLALLLQPQHF
TGTGCCAGCAGCTTGGCTCTATTATTACAGCCCCAGCATTTT
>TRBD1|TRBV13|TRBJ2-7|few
CASSLRTGDYEQYF
TGTGCCAGCAGCTTGCGGACAGGTGACTACGAGCAGTACTTC
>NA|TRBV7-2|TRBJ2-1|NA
CATGTGGAEFF
TGTGCCACCGGAACGGGTGGGGCGGAGTTCTTC
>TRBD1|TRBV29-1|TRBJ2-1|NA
CSVVRTGKNNEQFF
TGCAGCGTTGTGCGGACAGGGAAGAACAATGAGCAGTTCTTC
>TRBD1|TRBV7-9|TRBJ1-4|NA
CASSRDRVNEKLFF
TGTGCCAGCAGCCGGGACAGGGTGAATGAAAAACTGTTTTTT
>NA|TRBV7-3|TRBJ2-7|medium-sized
CASSLLPGAYEQYF
TGTGCCAGCAGCTTATTACCAGGGGCCTACGAGCAGTACTTC
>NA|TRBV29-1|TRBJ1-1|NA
CSVEVGGTEAFF
TGCAGCGTTGAAGTGGGGGGCACTGAAGCTTTCTTT
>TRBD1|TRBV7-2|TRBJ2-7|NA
CASSPTTGPPYEQYF
TGTGCCAGCAGCCCAACGACAGGGCCCCCCTACGAGCAGTACTTC
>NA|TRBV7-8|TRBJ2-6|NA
CASSQDEGAGANVLTF
TGTGCCAGCAGCCAAGATGAAGGGGCTGGGGCCAACGTCCTGACTTTC
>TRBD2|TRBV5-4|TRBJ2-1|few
CASSLDGRGVNNEQFF
TGTGCCAGCAGCTTGGATGGGCGGGGGGTCAACAATGAGCAGTTCTTC
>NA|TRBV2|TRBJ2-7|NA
CASSPRSAGTYEQYF
TGTGCCAGCTCCCCTAGGTCGGCAGGGACCTACGAGCAGTACTTC
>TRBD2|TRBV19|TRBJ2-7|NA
CASSAGLAGWYEQYF
TGTGCCAGTAGTGCGGGACTAGCGGGATGGTACGAGCAGTACTTC
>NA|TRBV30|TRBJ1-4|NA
CAWSVSSTTGRKLFF
TGTGCCTGGAGTGTGTCTTCTACTACGGGGAGGAAACTGTTTTTT
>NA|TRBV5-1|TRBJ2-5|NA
CASSLYGARQETQYF
TGCGCCAGCAGCTTGTATGGGGCCCGTCAAGAGACCCAGTACTTC
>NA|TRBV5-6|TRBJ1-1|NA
CASSLEMNTEAFF
TGTGCCAGCAGCTTAGAGATGAACACTGAAGCTTTCTTT
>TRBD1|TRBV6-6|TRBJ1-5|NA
CASRNTGGYEPQHF
TGTGCCAGCAGAAATACAGGGGGTTACGAACCCCAGCATTTT
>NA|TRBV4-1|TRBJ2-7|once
CASSQVRDSLYEQYF
TGCGCCAGCAGCCAAGTCCGGGACTCACTCTACGAGCAGTACTTC
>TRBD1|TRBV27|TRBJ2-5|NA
CASSLIGGQWQETQYF
TGTGCCAGCAGTTTAATTGGGGGACAGTGGCAAGAGACCCAGTACTTC
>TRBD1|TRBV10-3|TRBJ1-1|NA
CAIKDRGNTEAFF
TGTGCCATCAAAGACAGGGGAAACACTGAAGCTTTCTTT
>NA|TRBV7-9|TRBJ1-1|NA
CASSSGFETEAFF
TGTGCCAGCAGCTCAGGGTTTGAAACTGAAGCTTTCTTT
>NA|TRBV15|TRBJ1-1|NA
CATSSIVGGAMRDNTEAFF
TGTGCCACCAGCAGCATTGTCGGGGGGGCCATGAGGGATAACACTGAAGCTTTCTTT
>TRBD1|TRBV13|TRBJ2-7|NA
CASSLGQGAYEQYF
TGTGCCAGCAGCTTAGGACAGGGGGCCTACGAGCAGTACTTC
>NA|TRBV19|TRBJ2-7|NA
CASSIELNYEQYF
TGTGCCAGTAGTATAGAGCTAAACTACGAGCAGTACTTC
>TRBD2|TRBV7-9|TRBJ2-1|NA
CASSLSGRSSYNEQFF
TGTGCCAGCAGCCTTAGCGGGAGGAGCTCCTACAATGAGCAGTTCTTC
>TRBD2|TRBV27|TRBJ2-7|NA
CASRDEGLAYEQYF
TGTGCCAGCCGAGATGAGGGACTAGCCTACGAGCAGTACTTC
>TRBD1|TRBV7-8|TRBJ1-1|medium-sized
CASSLARTGGLLMNTEAFF
TGTGCCAGCAGCTTAGCCAGGACAGGGGGGCTTCTTATGAACACTGAAGCTTTCTTT
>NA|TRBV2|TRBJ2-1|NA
CARTGTGTYNEQFF
TGTGCCAGGACCGGGACTGGAACGTACAATGAGCAGTTCTTC
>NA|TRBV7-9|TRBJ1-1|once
CASSSGVGNTEAFF
TGTGCCAGCAGCTCCGGAGTGGGGAACACTGAAGCTTTCTTT
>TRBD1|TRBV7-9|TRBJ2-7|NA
CASSNRDRGYEQYF
TGTGCCAGCAGCAACCGGGACAGGGGCTACGAGCAGTACTTC
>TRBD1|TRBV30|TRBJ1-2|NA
CAGWDLQTGGAGGYTF
TGTGCCGGGTGGGACCTACAAACAGGGGGCGCGGGTGGCTACACCTTC
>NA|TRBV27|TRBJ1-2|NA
CASSLWGGAYGYTF
TGTGCCAGCAGTTTATGGGGGGGCGCCTATGGCTACACCTTC
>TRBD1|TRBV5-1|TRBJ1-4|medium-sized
CASSSQTGATNEKLFF
TGCGCCAGCAGCTCTCAAACAGGGGCAACTAATGAAAAACTGTTTTTT
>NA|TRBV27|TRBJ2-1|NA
CASSLTGRTEQFF
TGTGCCAGCAGTTTAACAGGCCGGACAGAGCAGTTCTTC
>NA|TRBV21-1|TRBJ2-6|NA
CASRSLLATQSRANVLTF
TGTGCCAGCAGATCTTTACTAGCTACACAAAGTCGGGCCAACGTCCTGACTTTC
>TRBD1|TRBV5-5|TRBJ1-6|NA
CASSLLTGGWSPLHF
TGTGCCAGCAGCTTGCTGACAGGGGGTTGGTCACCCCTCCACTTT
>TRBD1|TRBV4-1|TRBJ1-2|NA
CASSEGAIYGYTF
TGCGCCAGCAGCGAGGGGGCAATCTATGGCTACACCTTC
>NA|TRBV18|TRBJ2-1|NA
CASSPQRQSHEDEQFF
TGTGCCAGCTCACCACAACGACAGTCCCATGAGGATGAGCAGTTCTTC
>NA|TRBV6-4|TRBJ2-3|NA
CASSDSGGGTDTQYF
TGTGCCAGCAGTGATTCAGGAGGGGGCACAGATACGCAGTATTTT
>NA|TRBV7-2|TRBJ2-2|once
CASSLGVTEGPSGELFF
TGTGCCAGCAGCTTAGGGGTGACTGAGGGTCCCTCCGGGGAGCTGTTTTTT
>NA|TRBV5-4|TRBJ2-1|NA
CASSLWGDEQFF
TGTGCCAGCAGCTTATGGGGCGATGAGCAGTTCTTC
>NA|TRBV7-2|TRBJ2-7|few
CASSPIGGVEQYF
TGTGCCAGCAGCCCAATCGGCGGGGTCGAGCAGTACTTC
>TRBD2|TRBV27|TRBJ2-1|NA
CASSLGLARTYNEQFF
TGTGCCAGCAGTTTGGGACTAGCGCGCACCTACAATGAGCAGTTCTTC
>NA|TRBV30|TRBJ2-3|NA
CAWSLGQSTDTQYF
TGTGCCTGGAGTTTGGGCCAGAGCACAGATACGCAGTATTTT
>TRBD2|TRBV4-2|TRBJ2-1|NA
CASSQDLELAGFDEQFF
TGTGCCAGCAGCCAAGATTTGGAACTAGCGGGATTCGATGAGCAGTTCTTC
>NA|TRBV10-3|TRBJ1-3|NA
CAISEPDLTASGNTIYF
TGTGCCATCAGTGAGCCGGATTTGACAGCGTCTGGAAACACCATATATTTT
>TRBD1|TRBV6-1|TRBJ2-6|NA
CASRDRGLGANVLTF
TGTGCCAGCAGGGACAGGGGGCTTGGGGCCAACGTCCTGACTTTC
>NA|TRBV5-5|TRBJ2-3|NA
CASSLIGLMADTQYF
TGTGCCAGCAGCTTGATAGGACTTATGGCAGATACGCAGTATTTT
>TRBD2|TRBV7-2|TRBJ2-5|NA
CASSFGLAGGGETQYF
TGTGCCAGCAGCTTTGGACTAGCGGGAGGGGGAGAGACCCAGTACTTC
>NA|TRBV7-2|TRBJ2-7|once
CASSLNSNYEQYF
TGTGCCAGCAGCTTAAACAGTAACTACGAGCAGTACTTC
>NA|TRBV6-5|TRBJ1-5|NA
CASSPLYSNQPQHF
TGTGCCAGCTCCCCACTCTATAGCAATCAACCCCAGCATTTT
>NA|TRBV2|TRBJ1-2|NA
CASREVHNYGYTF
TGTGCCAGCAGGGAGGTCCATAACTATGGCTACACCTTC
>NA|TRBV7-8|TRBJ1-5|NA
CASSASGGRLQPQHF
TGTGCCAGCAGCGCCTCCGGGGGGAGGCTTCAGCCCCAGCATTTT